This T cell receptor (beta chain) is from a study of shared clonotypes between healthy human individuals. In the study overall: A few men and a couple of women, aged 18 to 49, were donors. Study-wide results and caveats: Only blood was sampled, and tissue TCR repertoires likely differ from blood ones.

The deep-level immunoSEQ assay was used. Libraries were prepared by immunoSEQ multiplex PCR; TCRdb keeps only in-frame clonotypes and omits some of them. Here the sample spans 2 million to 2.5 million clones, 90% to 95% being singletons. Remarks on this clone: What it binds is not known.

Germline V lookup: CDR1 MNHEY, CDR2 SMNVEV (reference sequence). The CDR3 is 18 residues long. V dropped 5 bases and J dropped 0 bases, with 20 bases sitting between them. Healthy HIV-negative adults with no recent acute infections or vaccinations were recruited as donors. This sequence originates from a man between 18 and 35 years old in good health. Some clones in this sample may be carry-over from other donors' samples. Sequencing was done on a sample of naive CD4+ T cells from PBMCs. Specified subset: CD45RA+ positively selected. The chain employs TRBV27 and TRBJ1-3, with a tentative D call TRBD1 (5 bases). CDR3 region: CASSPTLEGRVSGNTIYF. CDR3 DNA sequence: TGTGCCAGCAGTCCAACCCTTGAAGGCAGGGTCTCTGGAAACACCATATATTTT.